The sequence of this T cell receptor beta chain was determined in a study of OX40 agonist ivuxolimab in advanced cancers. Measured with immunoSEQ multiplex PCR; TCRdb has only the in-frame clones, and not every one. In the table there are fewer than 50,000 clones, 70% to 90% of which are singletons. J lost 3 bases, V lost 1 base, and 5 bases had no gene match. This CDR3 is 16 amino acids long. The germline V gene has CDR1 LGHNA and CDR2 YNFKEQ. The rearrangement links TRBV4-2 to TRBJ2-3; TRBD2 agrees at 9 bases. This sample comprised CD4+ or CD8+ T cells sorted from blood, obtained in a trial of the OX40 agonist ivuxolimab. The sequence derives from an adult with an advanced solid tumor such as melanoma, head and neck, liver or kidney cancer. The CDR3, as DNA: TGTGCCAGCAGCCAAGGGCGGGGGGGCGGTACAGATACGCAGTATTTT. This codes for CASSQGRGGGTDTQYF.